This TCR beta chain was captured in a study of control samples from healthy donors and cancer patients. Libraries were prepared by immunoSEQ multiplex PCR; TCRdb keeps only in-frame clonotypes and omits some of them. The sample carries approximately 180,000 clones, about 91% recorded once. The CDR3 length is 14 residues. The germline V gene encodes CDR1 SGHNT and CDR2 YYREEE (reference sequence). V was pared by 4 bases and J by 8 bases, with 9 bases of the junction left unmatched. This TCR was sampled from a woman aged 40 to 50 in good health. The sequenced material came from blood. The rearrangement joins TRBV5-4 to TRBJ2-1; 7 nucleotides match TRBD1. The CDR3, as DNA: TGTGCCAGCAGCATCACAGGGGTCATGGATGAGCAGTTCTTC. Translation: CASSITGVMDEQFF.